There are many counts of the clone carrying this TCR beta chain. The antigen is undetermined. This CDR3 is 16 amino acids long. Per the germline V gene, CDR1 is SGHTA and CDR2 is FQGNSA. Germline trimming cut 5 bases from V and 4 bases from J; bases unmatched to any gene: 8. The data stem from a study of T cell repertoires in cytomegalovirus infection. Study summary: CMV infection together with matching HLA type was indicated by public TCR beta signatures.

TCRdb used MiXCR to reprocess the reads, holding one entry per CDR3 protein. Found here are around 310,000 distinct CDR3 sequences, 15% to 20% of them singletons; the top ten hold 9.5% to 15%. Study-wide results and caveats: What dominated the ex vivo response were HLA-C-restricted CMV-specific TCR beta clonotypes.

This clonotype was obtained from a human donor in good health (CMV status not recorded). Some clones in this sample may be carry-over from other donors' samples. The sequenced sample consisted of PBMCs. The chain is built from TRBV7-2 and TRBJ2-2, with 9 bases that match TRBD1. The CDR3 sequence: CASSPSGTGLTGELFF. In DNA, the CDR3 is TGTGCCAGCAGCCCGAGCGGGACAGGGCTCACCGGGGAGCTGTTTTTT. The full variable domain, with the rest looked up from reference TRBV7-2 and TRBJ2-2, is GAGVSQSPSNKVTEKGKDVELRCDPISGHTALYWYRQSLGQGLEFLIYFQGNSAPDKSGLPSDRFSAERTGGSVSTLTIQRTQQEDSAVYLCASSPSGTGLTGELFFGEGSRLTVL.